Detailed here is one TCR beta chain. Clones were read by immunoSEQ multiplex PCR, and TCRdb kept only the in-frame ones, dropping some. The sample includes 150,000 to 250,000 clones, roughly three quarters of them seen just once. The germline CDR1 and CDR2 sequences are MNHEY and SVGAGI. The trim removed 6 bases at V and 2 bases at J, leaving 9 bases unmatched. This CDR3 is built from 15 residues. The data derive from a study of blood T cell repertoires in COVID-19. The sequence derives from a woman between 40 and 55 years old with COVID-19, enrolled during active disease. The rearrangement uses TRBV6-5 and TRBJ2-5, with 7 bases aligning to TRBD2. The source material was peripheral blood. The CDR3 nucleotides read TGTGCCAGCAGCCTCATGGGACTAAGTCAAGAGACCCAGTACTTC. This gives the protein CASSLMGLSQETQYF.